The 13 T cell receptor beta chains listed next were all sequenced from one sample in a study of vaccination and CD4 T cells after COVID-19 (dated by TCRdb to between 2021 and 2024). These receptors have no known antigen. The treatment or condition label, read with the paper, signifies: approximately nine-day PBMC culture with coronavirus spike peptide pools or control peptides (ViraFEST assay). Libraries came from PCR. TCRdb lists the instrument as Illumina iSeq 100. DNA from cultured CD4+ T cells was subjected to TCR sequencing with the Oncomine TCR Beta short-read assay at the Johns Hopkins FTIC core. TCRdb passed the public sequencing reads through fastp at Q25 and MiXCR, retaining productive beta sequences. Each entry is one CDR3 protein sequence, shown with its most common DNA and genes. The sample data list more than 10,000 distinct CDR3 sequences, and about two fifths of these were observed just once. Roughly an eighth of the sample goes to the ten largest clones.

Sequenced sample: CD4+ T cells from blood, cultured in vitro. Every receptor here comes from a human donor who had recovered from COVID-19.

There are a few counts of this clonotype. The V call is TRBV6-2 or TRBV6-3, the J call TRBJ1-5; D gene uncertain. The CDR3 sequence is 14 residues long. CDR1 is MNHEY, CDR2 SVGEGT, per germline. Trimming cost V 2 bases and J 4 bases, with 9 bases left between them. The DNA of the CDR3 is TGTGCCAGCAGTTACGGACCCCCGAATCAGCCCCAGCATTTT. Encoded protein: CASSYGPPNQPQHF.

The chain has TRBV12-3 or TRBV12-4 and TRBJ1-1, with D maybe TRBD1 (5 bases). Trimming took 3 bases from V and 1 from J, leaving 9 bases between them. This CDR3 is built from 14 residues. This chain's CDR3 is CASSLMGGNTEAFF. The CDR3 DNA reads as TGTGCCAGCAGTTTGATGGGGGGGAACACTGAAGCTTTCTTT.

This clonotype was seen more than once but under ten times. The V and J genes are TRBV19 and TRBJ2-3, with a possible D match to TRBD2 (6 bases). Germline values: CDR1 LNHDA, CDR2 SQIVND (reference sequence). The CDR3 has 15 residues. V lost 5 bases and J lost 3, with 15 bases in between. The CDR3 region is CASSGLAWGTDTQYF. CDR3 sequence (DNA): TGTGCCAGTAGTGGTCTAGCGTGGGGGACAGATACGCAGTATTTT.

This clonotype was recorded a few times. The CDR3 protein is CSTGRQYQPQHF. In DNA form, the CDR3 reads TGCAGCACGGGGAGACAGTATCAGCCCCAGCATTTT. The chain employs TRBV20-1 and TRBJ1-5, with D perhaps matching TRBD1 (5 bases). Germline CDR1 reads DFQATT; CDR2 reads SNEGSKA (reference sequence). This CDR3 has 12 residues.

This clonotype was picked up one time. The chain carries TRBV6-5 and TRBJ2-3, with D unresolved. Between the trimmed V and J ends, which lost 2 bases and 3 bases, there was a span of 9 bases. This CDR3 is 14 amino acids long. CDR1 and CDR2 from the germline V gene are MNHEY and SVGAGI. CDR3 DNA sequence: TGTGCCAGCAGTTACGGTCTTCGAACAGATACGCAGTATTTT. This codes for CASSYGLRTDTQYF.

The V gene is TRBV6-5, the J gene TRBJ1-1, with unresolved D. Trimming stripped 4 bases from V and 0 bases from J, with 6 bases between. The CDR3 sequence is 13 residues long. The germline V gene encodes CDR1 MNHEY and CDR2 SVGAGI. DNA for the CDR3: TGTGCCAGCAGTTTTGTGATGAACACTGAAGCTTTCTTT. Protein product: CASSFVMNTEAFF.

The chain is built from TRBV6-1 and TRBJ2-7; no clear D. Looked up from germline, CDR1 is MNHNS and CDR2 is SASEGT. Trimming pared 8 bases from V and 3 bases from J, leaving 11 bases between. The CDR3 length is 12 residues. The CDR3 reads CASGNSDYEQYF. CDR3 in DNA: TGTGCCAGCGGGAACTCCGACTACGAGCAGTACTTC.

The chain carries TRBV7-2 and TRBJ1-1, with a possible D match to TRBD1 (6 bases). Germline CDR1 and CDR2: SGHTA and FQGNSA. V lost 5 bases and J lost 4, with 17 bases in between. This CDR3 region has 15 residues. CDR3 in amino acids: CASSPWEQGTTEAFF. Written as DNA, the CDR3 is TGTGCCAGCAGCCCTTGGGAGCAGGGGACCACTGAAGCTTTCTTT.

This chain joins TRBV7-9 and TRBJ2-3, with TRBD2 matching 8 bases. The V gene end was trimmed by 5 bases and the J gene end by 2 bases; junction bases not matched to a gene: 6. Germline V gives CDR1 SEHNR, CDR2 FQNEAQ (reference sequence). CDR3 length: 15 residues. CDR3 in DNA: TGTGCCAGCAGCATCGGACTAGCACTCACAGATACGCAGTATTTT. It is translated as CASSIGLALTDTQYF.

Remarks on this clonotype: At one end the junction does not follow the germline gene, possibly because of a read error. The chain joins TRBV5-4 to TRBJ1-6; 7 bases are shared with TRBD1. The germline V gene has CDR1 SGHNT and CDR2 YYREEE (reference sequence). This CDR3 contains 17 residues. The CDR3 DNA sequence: TGTGCCAGCAGCTTGTCGGAGGACAGGATCTATAATACACCCCTCCACTTT. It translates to CASSLSEDRIYNTPLHF.

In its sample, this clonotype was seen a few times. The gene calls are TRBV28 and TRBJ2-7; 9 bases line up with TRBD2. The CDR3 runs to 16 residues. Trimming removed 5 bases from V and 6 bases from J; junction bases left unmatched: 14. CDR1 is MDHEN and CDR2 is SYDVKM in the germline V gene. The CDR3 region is CASSPSPGAGGGEQYF. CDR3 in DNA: TGTGCCAGCAGTCCCTCCCCAGGGGCGGGAGGGGGCGAGCAGTACTTC. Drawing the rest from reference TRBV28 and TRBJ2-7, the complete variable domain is DVKVTQSSRYLVKRTGEKVFLECVQDMDHENMFWYRQDPGLGLRLIYFSYDVKMKEKGDIPEGYSVSREKKERFSLILESASTNQTSMYLCASSPSPGAGGGEQYFGPGTRLTVT.

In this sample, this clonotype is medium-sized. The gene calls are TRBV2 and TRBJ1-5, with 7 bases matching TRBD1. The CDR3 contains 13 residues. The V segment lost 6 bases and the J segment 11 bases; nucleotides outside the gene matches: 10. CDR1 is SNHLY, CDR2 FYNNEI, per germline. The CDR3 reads CASSGLDRKSQHF. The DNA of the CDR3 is TGTGCCAGCAGCGGTCTGGACAGGAAGTCCCAGCATTTT.

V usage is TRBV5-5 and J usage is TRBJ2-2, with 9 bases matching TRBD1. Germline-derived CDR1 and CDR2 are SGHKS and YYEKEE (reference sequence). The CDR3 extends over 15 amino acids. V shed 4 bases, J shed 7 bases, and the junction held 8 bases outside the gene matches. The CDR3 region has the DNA TGTGCCAGCAGCCTTCGGACAGGGGTCGGCGGGGAGCTGTTTTTT. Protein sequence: CASSLRTGVGGELFF.